The subject of this entry is one T cell receptor beta chain. Its antigen is unidentified. The sample originates from a study of OX40 agonist ivuxolimab in advanced cancers. Study context: Participants averaged roughly 57 years of age (range 23 to 79) and were around 80% male. Of the patients, three showed partial responses, one with hepatocellular carcinoma and two with cutaneous melanoma.

Whole-study results and caveats: The mean number of expanded clones was higher in CD8+ T cells than in CD4+.

Researchers took blood at baseline, on cycle 4 day 1, and on cycle 7 day 1. Data came from immunoSEQ multiplex PCR; TCRdb stores just in-frame clones and leaves some out. The table includes 20,000 to 25,000 clones, over 75% detected once. This clonotype was obtained from an adult with an advanced solid tumor such as melanoma, head and neck, liver or kidney cancer. Sequenced here: CD4+ or CD8+ T cells sorted from blood, sampled in a trial of the OX40 agonist ivuxolimab.

The chain's CDR3 is CASSLSGMIEQYF. CDR3 DNA sequence: TGTGCCAGCAGCTTAAGTGGGATGATCGAGCAGTACTTC. The chain is built from TRBV11-1 and TRBJ2-7; the D is unclear. This CDR3 has 13 amino acids. The V gene lost 2 bases and the J gene lost 6 bases, with 11 bases spanning the gap. Germline V CDR1 and CDR2: SGHAT, FQDESV (reference sequence). Full variable domain (remainder filled in from reference TRBV11-1 and TRBJ2-7): EAEVAQSPRYKITEKSQAVAFWCDPISGHATLYWYRQILGQGPELLVQFQDESVVDDSQLPKDRFSAERLKGVDSTLKIQPAELGDSAMYLCASSLSGMIEQYFGPGTRLTVT.